A single sample gave rise to the 25 T cell receptor beta chains below, sequenced in a study of T cell responses to AZD1222 COVID-19 vaccine. TCRdb's table, derived via immunoSEQ multiplex PCR, lists solely in-frame clones and lacks some. This table holds 120,000 to 150,000 clones, roughly four fifths found once. The sample consisted of peripheral blood, taken on day 0 of MenACWY control vaccination. These receptors were obtained from an adult in good health.

The V call is TRBV28, the J call TRBJ2-7, with TRBD2 identical over 8 bases. The germline V gene encodes CDR1 MDHEN and CDR2 SYDVKM. The length of the CDR3 is 14 residues. V lost 6 bases and J lost 7; bases outside the gene matches: 11. Written as DNA, the CDR3 is TGTGCCAGCAGCTCCCCCGGGAGGGGAGGGGAGCAGTACGTC. Amino acids: CASSSPGRGGEQYV.

This clone appeared once. V is TRBV6-5 and J is TRBJ2-7; tentatively, D is TRBD1 or TRBD2 (5 bases each). CDR3 length: 13 amino acids. In germline, CDR1 is MNHEY, CDR2 SVGAGI. Trimming shortened V by 0 bases and J by 7 bases, and 10 bases separated the two germline ends. DNA for the CDR3: TGTGCCAGCAGTTACTCTTTGGGGGTTGAGCAGTACTTC. This encodes CASSYSLGVEQYF.

CDR3 in DNA: TGTGCCAGCCGGCCGGAGGCAGGGGGCAGTGAAAAACTGTTTTTT. Encoded protein: CASRPEAGGSEKLFF. V gene TRBV6-5 combines with J gene TRBJ1-4; TRBD1 matches 8 bases. This CDR3 contains 15 residues. The V gene end was trimmed by 8 bases and the J gene end by 7 bases; junction bases not matched to a gene: 12. Germline loops: CDR1 MNHEY, CDR2 SVGAGI.

This clone was seen once. The rearrangement joins TRBV28 to TRBJ1-5; D gene ambiguous. Trimming removed 9 bases from V and 1 base from J, with 13 bases in between. There are 14 residues in the CDR3. Germline CDR1 reads MDHEN; CDR2 reads SYDVKM. The CDR3 sequence is CASLKGGSNQPQHF. The CDR3 DNA reads TGTGCCAGTTTAAAGGGAGGGAGCAATCAGCCCCAGCATTTT.

This clone was seen a handful of times. The chain carries TRBV18 and TRBJ1-1; D not certain. This CDR3 has 14 amino acids. The V end was cut by 3 bases, the J end by 2 bases, with 10 bases between. The germline V gene has CDR1 KGHSH and CDR2 LQKENI. CDR3 sequence (DNA): TGTGCCAGCTCACCGGGCAAGCATAACACTGAAGCTTTCTTT. Translated, it gives CASSPGKHNTEAFF.

V gene TRBV12-3 or TRBV12-4 combines with J gene TRBJ2-1, with 11 bases aligning to TRBD1. Trimming took 4 bases from V and 12 from J; bases not matched to a gene: 2. The CDR3 consists of 12 residues. In nucleotides, the CDR3 is TGTGCCAGCAGTTCCGGACAGGGGGCGCAGTTCTTC. Amino acids: CASSSGQGAQFF.

The CDR3 loop reads CASSSGGGRTETQYF. The CDR3 bases are TGTGCCAGCAGCTCAGGTGGAGGCAGGACGGAGACCCAGTACTTC. V gene TRBV7-9 combines with J gene TRBJ2-5; D possibly corresponds to TRBD2 (5 bases). V lost 4 bases and J lost 5, with 17 bases in between. Germline assignment: CDR1 SEHNR and CDR2 FQNEAQ (reference sequence). The CDR3 runs 15 residues.

The genes are TRBV6-2 or TRBV6-3 and TRBJ1-5; 8 bases are a match to TRBD1. The CDR3 runs to 14 residues. The V and J ends lost 0 bases and 7 bases, in that order; junction bases with no gene match: 2. Germline assignment: CDR1 MNHEY and CDR2 SVGEGT. The CDR3 nucleotides read TGTGCCAGCAGTTACTCGACAGGGGACCAGCCCCAGCATTTT. Amino acids: CASSYSTGDQPQHF.

V and J are TRBV3-1 (or the pseudogene TRBV3-2) and TRBJ1-5; D perhaps matches TRBD1 (5 bases). The V gene's germline CDR1 is LGHDT and CDR2 YNNKEL (reference sequence). Deletions cut 4 bases from V and 2 bases from J, with 15 bases between. The CDR3 contains 16 residues. Here the CDR3 reads CASSPRPGLGNQPQHF. The CDR3 region has the DNA TGTGCCAGCAGCCCCCGGCCAGGGTTGGGCAATCAGCCCCAGCATTTT.

This clone came up a few times. The chain recombines TRBV6-1 with TRBJ1-1; TRBD1 aligns across 12 bases. The CDR3 consists of 15 residues. The germline V gene encodes CDR1 MNHNS and CDR2 SASEGT. Losses at the gene ends were 3 bases for V and 7 bases for J; bases not matched to a gene: 6. DNA of the CDR3: TGTGCCAGCAGTGATAGGGACAGGGGGCGGGATGAAGCTTTCTTT. Amino acid sequence: CASSDRDRGRDEAFF.

This clone has only a few counts. The chain is built from TRBV18 and TRBJ2-1; possibly TRBD2 for D (5 bases). CDR3 length equals 16 residues. Germline CDR1 KGHSH, CDR2 LQKENI. Between the trimmed V and J ends, which lost 4 bases and 4 bases, there was a span of 17 bases. The CDR3 reads CASSQVAGGHYNEQFF. Here the CDR3 DNA reads TGTGCCAGCTCACAGGTGGCAGGAGGCCATTACAATGAGCAGTTCTTC.

The gene calls are TRBV19 and TRBJ1-5, with 8 bases aligning to TRBD1. In germline, CDR1 is LNHDA, CDR2 SQIVND (reference sequence). This CDR3 region has 14 residues. V trimming: 7 bases; J trimming: 1 base; junction bases outside the gene matches: 3. The CDR3 coding sequence is TGTGCCAGTACGCAGGGGGCAAGCAATCAGCCCCAGCATTTT. Protein product: CASTQGASNQPQHF.

The V call is TRBV19, the J call TRBJ1-6, with D perhaps TRBD1 (6 bases). This CDR3 spans 13 amino acids. Germline loops: CDR1 LNHDA, CDR2 SQIVND (reference sequence). Deletions cut 11 bases from V and 7 bases from J, with 15 bases between. The CDR3 DNA reads TGTGCCTCCGGAGACAGGTTGAATTCACCCCTCCACTTT. Its protein product is CASGDRLNSPLHF.

The chain employs TRBV4-2 and TRBJ1-2; a weak D match, TRBD1 (6 bases). Germline V gene data show CDR1 as LGHNA and CDR2 as YNFKEQ. The CDR3 is 18 amino acids. V lost 1 base, J lost 4 bases, and 22 bases lay in between. The DNA for the CDR3 is TGTGCCAGCAGCCAAGGCGGACGGGGGGCGTTTGATACCTATGGCTACACCTTC. Its translation: CASSQGGRGAFDTYGYTF.

This clone was counted a single time. The V and J genes are TRBV2 and TRBJ1-1; D gene uncertain. Trimming took 4 bases from V and 11 from J, leaving 11 bases between them. This CDR3 region has 11 residues. Looked up from germline, CDR1 is SNHLY and CDR2 is FYNNEI. The chain's CDR3 is CASSGRDLAFF. The CDR3 region has the DNA TGTGCCAGCAGTGGCCGGGATTTGGCTTTCTTT.

J is TRBJ2-7 and V is TRBV7-9, with D perhaps matching TRBD1 (6 bases). Germline CDR1 reads SEHNR; CDR2 reads FQNEAQ (reference sequence). The CDR3 loop spans 14 amino acids. V lost 4 bases to trimming and J lost 2 bases, with 12 bases between them. The chain's CDR3 is CASSSTGHTYEQYF. The CDR3 coding sequence is TGTGCCAGCAGCTCTACAGGGCACACCTACGAGCAGTACTTC.

The chain couples TRBV7-6 to TRBJ1-4, with D unresolved. The germline V and J ends were trimmed by 3 bases and 0 bases, with 20 bases remaining between them. This CDR3 contains 19 residues. Per germline, CDR1 SGHVS and CDR2 FNYEAQ. The CDR3 loop is CASSFLPRKTPSTNEKLFF. The DNA for the CDR3 is TGTGCCAGCAGCTTTCTCCCCCGTAAGACCCCTTCAACTAATGAAAAACTGTTTTTT.

The rearrangement uses TRBV19 and TRBJ1-3, with D unclear. Germline loops: CDR1 LNHDA, CDR2 SQIVND (reference sequence). CDR3 size: 15 residues. Between the trimmed V and J ends, which lost 5 bases and 4 bases, there was a span of 15 bases. The CDR3 DNA reads TGTGCCAGTAGTTCTGGCTCGGCGAACGGAAACACCATATATTTT. Its protein product is CASSSGSANGNTIYF.

V usage is TRBV6-6 and J usage is TRBJ2-7, with TRBD1 identical over 12 bases. CDR1 is MNHNY, CDR2 SVGAGI, per germline (reference sequence). V trimming: 6 bases; J trimming: 6 bases; junction bases outside the gene matches: 9. CDR3 size: 15 residues. The CDR3 reads CASSPSGTGGREQYV. CDR3 sequence (DNA): TGTGCCAGCAGCCCTTCCGGGACAGGGGGCCGCGAGCAGTACGTC.

This rearrangement joins TRBV6-5 to TRBJ1-2, with TRBD1 matching 9 bases. J lost 4 bases, V lost 6 bases, and 9 bases had no gene match. Germline CDR1 reads MNHEY; CDR2 reads SVGAGI. This CDR3 region has 15 residues. The CDR3: CASSPDRGSPYGYTF. CDR3 coding DNA: TGTGCCAGCAGCCCGGACAGGGGCTCGCCCTATGGCTACACCTTC.

This clone was seen more than once but under ten times. The chain employs TRBV27 and TRBJ1-6; TRBD1 matches 8 bases. Germline CDR1 is MNHEY and CDR2 is SMNVEV (reference sequence). The CDR3 loop spans 15 amino acids. The junction had 6 bases not matched to a gene; V was cut back by 3 bases and J by 8 bases. CDR3 sequence (DNA): TGTGCCAGCAGTTTCCTTGACAGGGGAGATTCACCCCTCCACTTT. Protein product: CASSFLDRGDSPLHF.

This clone showed up just once. The chain employs TRBV4-2 and TRBJ1-2; D is ambiguous. The CDR3 sequence is 16 residues long. Trimming cost V 0 bases and J 0 bases, with 11 bases left between them. The V gene's germline CDR1 is LGHNA and CDR2 YNFKEQ. Here the CDR3 reads CASSQESGVSNYGYTF. The CDR3 DNA is TGTGCCAGCAGCCAAGAGAGCGGAGTTTCTAACTATGGCTACACCTTC.

The CDR3 region is CASSLVGTQQGCGYTF. In DNA form, the CDR3 reads TGTGCCAGCAGCTTAGTAGGGACTCAGCAAGGATGCGGCTACACCTTC. The chain joins TRBV7-8 to TRBJ1-2, with D perhaps matching TRBD1 (5 bases). Germline assignment: CDR1 SGHVS and CDR2 FQNEAQ. This CDR3 is built from 16 residues. V dropped 1 base and J dropped 8 bases, with 20 bases sitting between them. The full variable domain, with the rest looked up from reference TRBV7-8 and TRBJ1-2, is GAGVSQSPRYKVAKRGQDVALRCDPISGHVSLFWYQQALGQGPEFLTYFQNEAQLDKSGLPSDRFFAERPEGSVSTLKIQRTQQEDSAVYLCASSLVGTQQGCGYTFGSGTRLTVV.

This clone was recorded only once. The chain joins TRBV5-6 to TRBJ1-1; TRBD1 matches at 8 bases. The CDR3 contains 13 residues. CDR1 and CDR2 (germline): SGHDT, YYEEEE. The V and J ends lost 2 bases and 6 bases, in that order; junction bases with no gene match: 3. CDR3 DNA: TGTGCCAGCAGCTTTTACAGGGGGGCTGAAGCTTTCTTT. Its protein is CASSFYRGAEAFF.

The rearrangement uses TRBV18 and TRBJ2-2; D is ambiguous. Germline V lookup: CDR1 KGHSH, CDR2 LQKENI. The CDR3 loop spans 13 amino acids. The germline V and J ends were trimmed by 6 bases and 2 bases, with 7 bases remaining between them. The CDR3 DNA is TGTGCCAGCTCCCCTCTTAACACCGGGGAGCTGTTTTTT. It specifies CASSPLNTGELFF.